The 21 T cell receptor beta chains below all came from one sample that was sequenced in a study of technical replicates of blood from a few donors. Sequencing used immunoSEQ multiplex PCR; TCRdb keeps in-frame clones, though not all of them. This table holds about 16,000 clones, roughly 86% found once. Sample: PBMCs. The receptors stem from a human donor in good health.

The table lists this clone with a count of one. The V and J genes are TRBV5-1 and TRBJ2-5, with 15 bases that match TRBD2. The CDR3 spans 20 residues. Losses at the gene ends were 3 bases for V and 2 bases for J; bases not matched to a gene: 14. Germline CDR1 and CDR2: SGHRS and YFSETQ. CDR3 sequence: CASSSLPIGLAGGSQETQYF. The CDR3 nucleotides read TGCGCCAGCAGCTCCCTACCGATTGGACTAGCGGGAGGGTCACAAGAGACCCAGTACTTC.

This sequence joins TRBV5-4 and TRBJ2-1, with TRBD1 as a possible D gene (6 bases). CDR3 size: 15 residues. V dropped 2 bases and J dropped 11 bases, with 20 bases sitting between them. Per germline, CDR1 SGHNT and CDR2 YYREEE (reference sequence). The CDR3 nucleotides read TGTGCCAGCAGCTTAGGGGGTGCGTCAGTCATGAAGCAGTTCTTC. Translation: CASSLGGASVMKQFF.

This rearrangement joins TRBV27 to TRBJ2-5, with D tentatively TRBD1 (6 bases). The V and J ends lost 5 bases and 2 bases respectively, with 15 bases between them. This CDR3 contains 15 residues. Germline loops: CDR1 MNHEY, CDR2 SMNVEV (reference sequence). The CDR3 here is CASSGSDSKQETQYF. CDR3 DNA: TGTGCCAGCAGTGGTTCGGACAGCAAACAAGAGACCCAGTACTTC.

This CDR3 reads CAWSLSVTNTGELFF. In DNA, the CDR3 is TGTGCCTGGAGTCTGTCAGTTACGAACACCGGGGAGCTGTTTTTT. This chain links TRBV30 with TRBJ2-2, with unresolved D. The V end lost 2 bases, the J end lost 0 bases, and 10 bases lay between the germline ends. This CDR3 region has 15 residues. The germline CDR1 and CDR2 sequences are GTSNPN and SVGIG (reference sequence).

V usage is TRBV30 and J usage is TRBJ2-1; D is unclear. Deletions cut 0 bases from V and 9 bases from J, with 12 bases between. The CDR3 sequence is 13 residues long. Germline lookup yields CDR1 GTSNPN and CDR2 SVGIG (reference sequence). CDR3 sequence: CAWSVGPRSEQFF. The DNA of the CDR3 is TGTGCCTGGAGTGTGGGTCCGAGGAGTGAGCAGTTCTTC.

V is TRBV19 and J is TRBJ1-2; a possible D gene is TRBD1 (5 bases). The CDR3 has 16 amino acids. The germline V and J ends were trimmed by 4 bases and 4 bases, with 19 bases remaining between them. In germline, CDR1 is LNHDA, CDR2 SQIVND (reference sequence). The CDR3 protein is CASSRDTGPGGYGYTF. CDR3 nucleotides: TGTGCCAGTAGTAGGGATACAGGCCCCGGGGGCTATGGCTACACCTTC.

By share, this clone ranks as hyperexpanded. This chain connects TRBV2 to TRBJ2-1; D unresolved. The CDR3 runs to 12 residues. Trimming removed 7 bases at V and 1 base at J, with 5 bases between. Germline loops: CDR1 SNHLY, CDR2 FYNNEI. The CDR3 DNA reads TGTGCCAGCACTCGGTCCTACAATGAGCAGTTCTTC. This codes for CASTRSYNEQFF.

This clone has only a few counts. The chain couples TRBV4-1 to TRBJ1-5, with D hard to call. Trimming cost V 1 base and J 5 bases, with 12 bases left between them. The CDR3 is made up of 15 amino acids. Per germline, CDR1 MGHRA and CDR2 YSYEKL. This chain's CDR3 is CASSQVSGPYQPQHF. In DNA form, the CDR3 reads TGCGCCAGCAGCCAAGTTTCAGGTCCCTATCAGCCCCAGCATTTT.

This clone was seen just once. The CDR3 here is CASSEAGANVLTF. CDR3 DNA sequence: TGTGCCAGCAGTGAGGCTGGGGCCAACGTCCTGACTTTC. The V and J genes are TRBV6-5 and TRBJ2-6; D is unresolved. The ends were cut back, 5 bases at V and 2 bases at J, with 4 bases in the middle. CDR1 and CDR2 (germline): MNHEY, SVGAGI. The CDR3 extends over 13 amino acids.

The gene calls are TRBV11-2 and TRBJ2-1; TRBD1 aligns across 10 bases. Germline trimming cut 4 bases from V and 10 bases from J; bases unmatched to any gene: 10. CDR3 length: 15 residues. Per germline, CDR1 SGHAT and CDR2 FQNNGV. The CDR3 DNA follows: TGTGCCAGCAGCTCAACGGGACAGGGGTTCCGAGAGCAGTTCTTC. Its translation is CASSSTGQGFREQFF.

The chain is built from TRBV2 and TRBJ1-3; 10 bases line up with TRBD1. CDR1 SNHLY and CDR2 FYNNEI come from the germline V gene. J gave up 3 bases and V 8 bases, and 4 bases lay outside the gene matches. This CDR3 has 14 residues. CDR3 bases: TGTGCCAGCCGACAGGGGGCAGATGGAAACACCATATATTTT. It encodes CASRQGADGNTIYF.

This chain connects TRBV5-1 to TRBJ2-2, with 11 bases aligning to TRBD2. The germline V gene has CDR1 SGHRS and CDR2 YFSETQ. Losses at the gene ends were 5 bases for V and 1 base for J; bases not matched to a gene: 4. CDR3 length equals 16 residues. CDR3 in amino acids: CASSTGTSGNTGELFF. DNA for the CDR3: TGCGCCAGCAGTACCGGGACTAGCGGGAACACCGGGGAGCTGTTTTTT. The whole variable domain, filled in from reference TRBV5-1 and TRBJ2-2, reads KAGVTQTPRYLIKTRGQQVTLSCSPISGHRSVSWYQQTPGQGLQFLFEYFSETQRNKGNFPGRFSGRQFSNSRSEMNVSTLELGDSALYLCASSTGTSGNTGELFFGEGSRLTVL.

The CDR3 bases are TGTGCCAGCAGTTACTCGAGGGTTGCGGGTGGCTACACCTTC. Translating it yields CASSYSRVAGGYTF. J is TRBJ1-2 and V is TRBV6-5; no firm D call. The germline CDR1 and CDR2 sequences are MNHEY and SVGAGI. Trimming left V 0 bases short and J 7 bases short, with 12 bases between. The CDR3 has 14 amino acids.

This chain connects TRBV10-2 to TRBJ2-5, with D tentatively TRBD1 (5 bases). V shed 3 bases and J shed 1 base, with 15 bases lying between them. CDR1 WSHSY and CDR2 SAAADI come from the germline V gene. The CDR3 consists of 16 residues. CDR3 sequence reads: CASSEVGSGIQETQYF. CDR3 sequence (DNA): TGCGCCAGCAGTGAAGTGGGGTCAGGGATCCAAGAGACCCAGTACTTC.

The rearrangement uses TRBV28 and TRBJ1-4; 7 bases line up with TRBD1. The CDR3 is 15 amino acids. CDR1 and CDR2 (germline): MDHEN, SYDVKM. The J segment lost 0 bases and the V segment lost 3 bases, leaving 1 base of the junction unmatched. This CDR3 reads CASSLGTATNEKLFF. The CDR3 nucleotides read TGTGCCAGCAGTTTGGGGACAGCAACTAATGAAAAACTGTTTTTT.

V and J are TRBV27 and TRBJ2-3; 8 bases line up with TRBD2. With V trimmed by 2 bases and J by 1 base, 2 bases remained unmatched. The CDR3 is made up of 15 amino acids. The germline V gene has CDR1 MNHEY and CDR2 SMNVEV (reference sequence). The CDR3 loop reads CASSLELAGTDTQYF. The CDR3 DNA reads as TGTGCCAGCAGTTTAGAACTAGCGGGCACAGATACGCAGTATTTT.

This chain connects TRBV28 to TRBJ1-2; 8 bases align to TRBD1. The length of the CDR3 is 18 residues. Losses at the gene ends were 6 bases for V and 4 bases for J; bases not matched to a gene: 19. In germline, CDR1 is MDHEN, CDR2 SYDVKM. As DNA, the CDR3 is TGTGCCAGCAGGGGACAAACAGGGGGTGCAATTGATTTCTATGGCTACACCTTC. It translates to CASRGQTGGAIDFYGYTF.

V gene TRBV27 combines with J gene TRBJ1-1; D not certain. The CDR3 totals 16 residues. The ends were cut back, 2 bases at V and 5 bases at J, with 18 bases in the middle. In germline, CDR1 is MNHEY, CDR2 SMNVEV (reference sequence). In DNA form, the CDR3 reads TGTGCCAGCAGTTTAATCATAGGTGAGACAAGGACTGAAGCTTTCTTT. Translation gives CASSLIIGETRTEAFF.

The CDR3 DNA reads as TGTGCCAGTACGGTCGCCCTGGGAGGTGGCTCCTACGAGCAGTACTTC. It translates to CASTVALGGGSYEQYF. This chain joins TRBV19 and TRBJ2-7; weak D call: TRBD2 (6 bases). Trimming stripped 7 bases from V and 0 bases from J, with 19 bases between. Germline V gene data show CDR1 as LNHDA and CDR2 as SQIVND (reference sequence). This CDR3 region has 16 residues. Full variable domain (outside the CDR3, taken from reference TRBV19 and TRBJ2-7): DGGITQSPKYLFRKEGQNVTLSCEQNLNHDAMYWYRQDPGQGLRLIYYSQIVNDFQKGDIAEGYSVSREKKESFPLTVTSAQKNPTAFYLCASTVALGGGSYEQYFGPGTRLTVT.

V usage is TRBV29-1 and J usage is TRBJ2-5, with 13 bases lining up with TRBD2. CDR3 length: 18 residues. The junction had 14 bases not matched to a gene; V was cut back by 5 bases and J by 2 bases. In germline, CDR1 is SQVTM, CDR2 ANQGSEA. The CDR3 DNA sequence: TGCAGCGTTTGGTCAACGAGGACTAGCGGGAGAGTACAAGAGACCCAGTACTTC. Protein: CSVWSTRTSGRVQETQYF.

The chain uses TRBV19 and TRBJ1-5; tentatively, D is TRBD1 (6 bases). The germline V gene encodes CDR1 LNHDA and CDR2 SQIVND (reference sequence). The CDR3 is made up of 17 amino acids. V lost 1 base and J lost 9, with 22 bases in between. The CDR3 nucleotides are TGTGCCAGTAGTATAGGTACAGGGCTTATCGGATCTGGGCCCCAGCATTTT. As protein: CASSIGTGLIGSGPQHF.